This TCR beta chain is drawn from a study of response to subunit inactivated influenza vaccine. The CDR3 totals 14 residues. Germline CDR1 and CDR2: SGHRS and YFSETQ. The V and J ends lost 4 bases and 4 bases respectively, with 14 bases between them. MiXCR was run by TCRdb on the RT-PCR reads, yielding one entry per CDR3 protein. The table lists about 520,000 distinct CDR3 sequences, roughly 25% of them singletons. This clonotype appeared many times. Its antigen is not known. Study outcomes and limitations: Authors suggested seasonal influenza vaccinations each recruit few new T cells.

The chain recombines TRBV5-1 with TRBJ1-2; a weak D match, TRBD1 (6 bases). The source of this sequence is a man between 50 and 59 years old who received an inactivated influenza vaccine. The sample consisted of CD4+ T cells sorted from PBMCs, taken about 5 days after vaccination. CDR3 amino acids: CASSPGRGGYGYTF. The CDR3 DNA follows: TGCGCCAGCAGCCCGGGCCGAGGGGGCTATGGCTACACCTTC. Full variable domain (outside the CDR3, taken from reference TRBV5-1 and TRBJ1-2): KAGVTQTPRYLIKTRGQQVTLSCSPISGHRSVSWYQQTPGQGLQFLFEYFSETQRNKGNFPGRFSGRQFSNSRSEMNVSTLELGDSALYLCASSPGRGGYGYTFGSGTRLTVV.